This T cell receptor (beta chain) was obtained from a study of beta chain features in type 1 diabetes. Since all of the isolated RNA was reverse transcribed, expressed TCRB transcripts were what got sequenced. Assay: immunoSEQ multiplex PCR; the TCRdb copy retains only in-frame clones and omits some. The sample records approximately 330,000 clones, approximately 11% being singletons. This clone was seen a few times. Antigen specificity is unknown. Study observations and caveats: Within each of all four CD4+ subsets, Type 1 diabetes patients had TCRB CDR3s that were moderately but significantly shorter. A potential PCR bias toward shorter templates would be equal in patient and control samples. Naive, central memory and regulatory TCRB repertoires appeared more similar among patients than healthy donors.

Trimming cost V 0 bases and J 6 bases, with 6 bases left between them. Germline lookup yields CDR1 MNHEY and CDR2 SMNVEV (reference sequence). This CDR3 is built from 13 residues. The chain carries TRBV27 and TRBJ2-1; D is possibly TRBD2 (5 bases). The clonotype originates from a woman aged 25 to 45 in good health. The source material was naive CD4+ T cells from blood. The CDR3 nucleotides are TGTGCCAGCAGTTTATCCGGAGGCAATGAGCAGTTCTTC. It yields the protein CASSLSGGNEQFF.